This TCR beta chain emerged from a study of CD8 T cells in Susac syndrome. General study points: The authors acknowledged that the study's TCR sequencing and HLA analysis involved relatively few individuals.

TEMRA cells were enriched by FACS, and CD4+ and CD8+ T cells were negatively isolated. A remark on this clonotype: Its antigen is still unknown.

After extraction with the RNeasy kit, about 0.45 to 1 ug of the RNA was reverse transcribed using random hexamers. TCR beta CDR3 was amplified by immunoSEQ covering 54 Vbeta and 13 Jbeta. MiXCR, applied by TCRdb to the immunoSEQ multiplex PCR reads, yields one record per CDR3 protein. In the table there are some 130,000 distinct CDR3 sequences, 91% of which are singletons. Sequencing input: CD8+ T cells from PBMCs. This TCR was recovered from a human donor with multiple sclerosis.

CDR3: CASSPEGAYQGATFNEQFF. Written as DNA, the CDR3 is TGTGCCAGCAGCCCCGAGGGCGCTTACCAAGGGGCCACTTTCAATGAGCAGTTCTTC. This chain connects TRBV7-7 to TRBJ2-1; D is tentatively TRBD1 or TRBD2 (5 bases each). Trimming left V 5 bases short and J 6 bases short, with 29 bases between. Germline V gene data show CDR1 as SSHAT and CDR2 as FNYEAQ (reference sequence). The CDR3 is 19 residues long.